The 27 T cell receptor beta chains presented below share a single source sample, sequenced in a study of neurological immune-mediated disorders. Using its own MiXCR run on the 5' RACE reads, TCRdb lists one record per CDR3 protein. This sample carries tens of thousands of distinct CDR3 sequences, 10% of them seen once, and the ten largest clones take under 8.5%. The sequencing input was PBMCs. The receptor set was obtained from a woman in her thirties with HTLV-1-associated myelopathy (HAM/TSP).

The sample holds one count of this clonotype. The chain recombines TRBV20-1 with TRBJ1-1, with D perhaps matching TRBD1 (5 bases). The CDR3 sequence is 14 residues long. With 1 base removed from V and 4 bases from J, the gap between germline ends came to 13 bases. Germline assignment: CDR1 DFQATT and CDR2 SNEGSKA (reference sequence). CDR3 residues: CSARVGVGGTEAFF. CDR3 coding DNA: TGCAGTGCTAGAGTGGGGGTCGGCGGCACTGAAGCTTTCTTT.

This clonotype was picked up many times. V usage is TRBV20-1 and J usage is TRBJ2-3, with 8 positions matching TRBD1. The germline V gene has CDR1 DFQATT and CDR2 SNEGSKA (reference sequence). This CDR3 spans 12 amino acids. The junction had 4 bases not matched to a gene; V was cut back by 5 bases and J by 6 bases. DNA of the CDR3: TGCAGTGCTGAGGACAGGGTGGATACGCAGTATTTT. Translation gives CSAEDRVDTQYF.

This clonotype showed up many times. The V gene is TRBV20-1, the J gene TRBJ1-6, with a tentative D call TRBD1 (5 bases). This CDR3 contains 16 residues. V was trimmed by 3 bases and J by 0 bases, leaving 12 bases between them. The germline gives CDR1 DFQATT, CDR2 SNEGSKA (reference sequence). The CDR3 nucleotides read TGCAGTGCTAGGGCCAGGGCTAGCTCCTATAATTCACCCCTCCACTTT. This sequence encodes CSARARASSYNSPLHF.

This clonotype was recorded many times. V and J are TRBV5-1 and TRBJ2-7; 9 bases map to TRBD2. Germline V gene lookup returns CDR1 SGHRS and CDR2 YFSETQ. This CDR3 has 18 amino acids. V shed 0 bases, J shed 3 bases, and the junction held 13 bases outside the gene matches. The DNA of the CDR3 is TGCGCCAGCAGCTTGGGAGTAGGCTGGGAGACTAGCGGCTACGAGCAGTACTTC. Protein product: CASSLGVGWETSGYEQYF.

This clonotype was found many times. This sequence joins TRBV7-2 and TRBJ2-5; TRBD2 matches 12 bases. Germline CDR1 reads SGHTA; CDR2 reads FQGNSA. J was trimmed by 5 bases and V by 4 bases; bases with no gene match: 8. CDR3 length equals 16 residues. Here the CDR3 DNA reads TGTGCCAGCAGCTACCTAGCGGGGGGGGTCAGGGAGACCCAGTACTTC. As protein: CASSYLAGGVRETQYF.

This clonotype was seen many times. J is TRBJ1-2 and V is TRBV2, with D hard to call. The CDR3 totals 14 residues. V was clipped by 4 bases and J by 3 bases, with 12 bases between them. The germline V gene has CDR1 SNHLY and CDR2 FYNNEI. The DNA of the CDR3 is TGTGCCAGCAGTGTTCCCCGGCATTACTATGGCTACACCTTC. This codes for CASSVPRHYYGYTF. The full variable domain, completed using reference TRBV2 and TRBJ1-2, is EPEVTQTPSHQVTQMGQEVILRCVPISNHLYFYWYRQILGQKVEFLVSFYNNEISEKSEIFDDQFSVERPDGSNFTLKIRSTKLEDSAMYFCASSVPRHYYGYTFGSGTRLTVV.

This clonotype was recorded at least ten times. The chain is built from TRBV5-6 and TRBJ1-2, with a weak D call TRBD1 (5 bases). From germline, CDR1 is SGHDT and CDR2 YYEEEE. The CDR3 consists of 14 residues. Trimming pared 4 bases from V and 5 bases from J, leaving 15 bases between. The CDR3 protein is CASSGRDGLYGYTF. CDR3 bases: TGTGCCAGCAGCGGGAGGGACGGATTGTATGGCTACACCTTC.

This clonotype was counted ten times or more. In nucleotides, the CDR3 is TGTGCCAGCAGTGAAGCGAGCGGCGGGGGCACAGATACGCAGTATTTT. Its translation: CASSEASGGGTDTQYF. The J gene is TRBJ2-3, the V gene TRBV6-1; possible D gene TRBD2, 6 bases. The V and J ends lost 0 bases and 1 base respectively, with 11 bases between them. Per the germline V gene, CDR1 is MNHNS and CDR2 is SASEGT. The CDR3 runs to 16 residues.

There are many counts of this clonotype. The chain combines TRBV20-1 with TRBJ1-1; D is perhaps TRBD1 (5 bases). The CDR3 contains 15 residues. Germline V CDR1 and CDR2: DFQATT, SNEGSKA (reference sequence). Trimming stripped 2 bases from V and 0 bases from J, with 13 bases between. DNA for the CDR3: TGCAGTGCTAGAACGTCACCAGGGATGAACACTGAAGCTTTCTTT. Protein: CSARTSPGMNTEAFF.

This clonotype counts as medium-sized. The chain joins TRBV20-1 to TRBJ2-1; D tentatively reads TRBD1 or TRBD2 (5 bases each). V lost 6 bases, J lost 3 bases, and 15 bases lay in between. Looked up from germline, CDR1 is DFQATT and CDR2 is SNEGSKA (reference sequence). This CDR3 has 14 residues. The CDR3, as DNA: TGCAGTGCCGAAACCGGGACGGACTACAATGAGCAGTTCTTC. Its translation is CSAETGTDYNEQFF.

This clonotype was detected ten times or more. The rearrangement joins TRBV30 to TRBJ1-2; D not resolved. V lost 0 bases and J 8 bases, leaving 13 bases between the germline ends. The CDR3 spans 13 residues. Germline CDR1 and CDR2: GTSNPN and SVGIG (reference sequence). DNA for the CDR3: TGTGCCTGGAGTGTAAAACTTCCTCGGGGCTACACCTTC. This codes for CAWSVKLPRGYTF.

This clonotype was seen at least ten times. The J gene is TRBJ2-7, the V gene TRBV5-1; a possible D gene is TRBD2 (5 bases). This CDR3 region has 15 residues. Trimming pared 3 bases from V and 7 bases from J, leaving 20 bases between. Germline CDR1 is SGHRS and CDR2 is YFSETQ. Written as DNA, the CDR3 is TGCGCCAGCAGCTCCAATGGCTATACACCGGGGGAGCAGTACTTC. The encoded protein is CASSSNGYTPGEQYF. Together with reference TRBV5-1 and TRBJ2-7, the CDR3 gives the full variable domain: KAGVTQTPRYLIKTRGQQVTLSCSPISGHRSVSWYQQTPGQGLQFLFEYFSETQRNKGNFPGRFSGRQFSNSRSEMNVSTLELGDSALYLCASSSNGYTPGEQYFGPGTRLTVT.

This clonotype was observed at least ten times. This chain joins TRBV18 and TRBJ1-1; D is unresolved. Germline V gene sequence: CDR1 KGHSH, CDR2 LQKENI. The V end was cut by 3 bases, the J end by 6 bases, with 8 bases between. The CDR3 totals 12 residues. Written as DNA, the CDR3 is TGTGCCAGCTCACCGGGTACAGCTGAAGCTTTCTTT. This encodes CASSPGTAEAFF.

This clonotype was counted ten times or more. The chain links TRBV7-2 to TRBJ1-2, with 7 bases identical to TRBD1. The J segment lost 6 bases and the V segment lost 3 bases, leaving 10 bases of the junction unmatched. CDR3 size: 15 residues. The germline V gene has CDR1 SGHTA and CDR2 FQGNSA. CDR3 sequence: CASSFEGAPRDGYTF. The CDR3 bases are TGTGCCAGCAGCTTTGAGGGGGCGCCTCGTGATGGCTACACCTTC.

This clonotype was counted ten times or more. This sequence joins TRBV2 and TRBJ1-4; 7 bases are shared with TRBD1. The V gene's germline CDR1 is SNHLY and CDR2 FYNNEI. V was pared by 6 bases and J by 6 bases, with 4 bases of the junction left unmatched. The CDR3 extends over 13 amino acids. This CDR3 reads CASRRDRDEKLFF. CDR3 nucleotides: TGTGCCAGCAGGCGGGACAGAGATGAAAAACTGTTTTTT.

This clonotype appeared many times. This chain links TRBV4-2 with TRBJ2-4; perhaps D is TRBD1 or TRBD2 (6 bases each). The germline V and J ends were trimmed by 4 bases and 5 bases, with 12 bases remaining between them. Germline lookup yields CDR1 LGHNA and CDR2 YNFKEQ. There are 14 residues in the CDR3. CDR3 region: CASSRRGAENIQYF. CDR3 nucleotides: TGTGCCAGCAGCCGGAGGGGGGCGGAAAACATTCAGTACTTC.

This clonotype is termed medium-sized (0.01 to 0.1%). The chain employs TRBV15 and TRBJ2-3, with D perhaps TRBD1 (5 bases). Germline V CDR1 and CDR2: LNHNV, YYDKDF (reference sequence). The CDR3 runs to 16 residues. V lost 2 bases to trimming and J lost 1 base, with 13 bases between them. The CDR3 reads CATSRPGILGTDTQYF. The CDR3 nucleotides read TGTGCCACCAGCAGACCAGGGATCTTAGGCACAGATACGCAGTATTTT.

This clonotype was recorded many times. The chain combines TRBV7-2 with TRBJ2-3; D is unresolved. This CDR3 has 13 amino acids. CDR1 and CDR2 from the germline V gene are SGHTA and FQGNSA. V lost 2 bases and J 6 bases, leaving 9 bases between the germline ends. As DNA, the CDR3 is TGTGCCAGCAGCTTACAGGCTTCGGATACGCAGTATTTT. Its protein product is CASSLQASDTQYF.

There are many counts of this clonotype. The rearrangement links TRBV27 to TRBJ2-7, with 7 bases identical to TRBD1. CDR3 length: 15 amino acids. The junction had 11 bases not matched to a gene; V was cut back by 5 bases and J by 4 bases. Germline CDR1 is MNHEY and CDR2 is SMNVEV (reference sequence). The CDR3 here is CASSPQGYRTYEQYF. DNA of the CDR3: TGTGCCAGCAGTCCACAGGGGTACCGTACTTACGAGCAGTACTTC.

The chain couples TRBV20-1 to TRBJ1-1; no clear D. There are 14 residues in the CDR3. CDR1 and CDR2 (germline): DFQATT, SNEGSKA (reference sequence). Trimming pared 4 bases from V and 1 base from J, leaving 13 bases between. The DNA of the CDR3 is TGCAGTGCTACACGACGACTCGAGAACACTGAAGCTTTCTTT. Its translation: CSATRRLENTEAFF.

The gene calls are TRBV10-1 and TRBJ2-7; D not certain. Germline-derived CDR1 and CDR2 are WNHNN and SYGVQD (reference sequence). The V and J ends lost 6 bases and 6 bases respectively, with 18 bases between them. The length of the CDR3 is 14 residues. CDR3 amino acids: CASRYFPRSSEQYF. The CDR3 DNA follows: TGCGCCAGCAGATACTTCCCCCGTAGCAGCGAGCAGTACTTC.

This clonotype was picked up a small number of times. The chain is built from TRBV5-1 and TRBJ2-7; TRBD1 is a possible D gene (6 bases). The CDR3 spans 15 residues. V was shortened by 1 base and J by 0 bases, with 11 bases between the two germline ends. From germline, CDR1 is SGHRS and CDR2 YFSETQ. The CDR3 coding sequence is TGCGCCAGCAGCTTGACCCAGGGGCCCTCCTACGAGCAGTACTTC. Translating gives CASSLTQGPSYEQYF. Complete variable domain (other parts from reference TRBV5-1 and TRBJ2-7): KAGVTQTPRYLIKTRGQQVTLSCSPISGHRSVSWYQQTPGQGLQFLFEYFSETQRNKGNFPGRFSGRQFSNSRSEMNVSTLELGDSALYLCASSLTQGPSYEQYFGPGTRLTVT.

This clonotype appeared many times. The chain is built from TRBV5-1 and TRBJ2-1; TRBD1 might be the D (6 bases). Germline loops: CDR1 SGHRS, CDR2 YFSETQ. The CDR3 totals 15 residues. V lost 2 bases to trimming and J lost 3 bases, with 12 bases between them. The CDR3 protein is CASSLQGRGYNEQFF. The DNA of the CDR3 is TGCGCCAGCAGCTTACAGGGAAGAGGCTACAATGAGCAGTTCTTC.

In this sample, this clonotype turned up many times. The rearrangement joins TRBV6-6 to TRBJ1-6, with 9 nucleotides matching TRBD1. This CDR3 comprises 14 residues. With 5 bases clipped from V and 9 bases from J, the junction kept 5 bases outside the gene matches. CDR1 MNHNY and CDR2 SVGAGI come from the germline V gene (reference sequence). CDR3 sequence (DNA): TGTGCCAGCAGTCAGACAGGGGGAAGTTCACCCCTCCACTTT. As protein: CASSQTGGSSPLHF.

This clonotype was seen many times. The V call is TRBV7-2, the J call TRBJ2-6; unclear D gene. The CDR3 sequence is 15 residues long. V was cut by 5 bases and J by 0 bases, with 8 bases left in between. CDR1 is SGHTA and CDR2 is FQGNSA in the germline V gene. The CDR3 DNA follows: TGTGCCAGCAGCCCTGCCGCCTCTGGGGCCAACGTCCTGACTTTC. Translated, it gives CASSPAASGANVLTF.

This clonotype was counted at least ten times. CDR3 residues: CASSYRDRTIGNTF. CDR3 in DNA: TGTGCCAGCAGCTACCGGGACAGGACGATCGGGAACACCTTC. The V gene is TRBV7-9, the J gene TRBJ1-2, with 8 nucleotides matching TRBD1. The CDR3 extends over 14 amino acids. Germline lookup yields CDR1 SEHNR and CDR2 FQNEAQ (reference sequence). After removal of 4 bases from V and 12 bases from J, the junction contained 13 bases not matched to a gene. Full variable domain (outside the CDR3, taken from reference TRBV7-9 and TRBJ1-2): DTGVSQNPRHKITKRGQNVTFRCDPISEHNRLYWYRQTLGQGPEFLTYFQNEAQLEKSRLLSDRFSAERPKGSFSTLEIQRTEQGDSAMYLCASSYRDRTIGNTFGSGTRLTVV.

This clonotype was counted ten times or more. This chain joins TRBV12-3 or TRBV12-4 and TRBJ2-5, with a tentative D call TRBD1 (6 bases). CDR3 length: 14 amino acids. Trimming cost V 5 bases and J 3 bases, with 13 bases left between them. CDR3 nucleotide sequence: TGTGCCAGCAGTAACCGGGACAACAAAGAGACCCAGTACTTC. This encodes CASSNRDNKETQYF.